Included here is one TCR beta chain sequence, with context. What it binds is not known. Trimming at V came to 2 bases and at J to 0 bases, leaving 6 bases not matched to a gene. The length of the CDR3 is 17 residues. CDR1 and CDR2 (germline): KGHSH, LQKENI. This sample is drawn from a study of cytomegalovirus exposure and HLA in healthy donors. General study findings and limits: An observed cluster of highly shared sequence variants was recorded as a likely sequencing artifact. A later analysis revealed that TCR association rates differed between HLA loci, peaking at DRB1 and bottoming out at HLA-C.

The PCR was carried out with 60 Vbeta primers and 13 Jbeta primers. This table comes from immunoSEQ multiplex PCR, and its TCRdb copy is limited to in-frame clones, with some not included. The sample includes around 150,000 clones, more than 75% of them seen just once. This receptor was obtained from a man aged 18 to 29 in good health and CMV-seropositive. V usage is TRBV18 and J usage is TRBJ1-3, with 8 bases aligning to TRBD1. The sample was PBMCs. The CDR3 spells CASSPVPGQGSGNTIYF. The CDR3, as DNA: TGTGCCAGCTCACCAGTACCAGGACAGGGCTCTGGAAACACCATATATTTT.